This TCR beta chain was documented in a study of identifying expanded T cells in peripheral blood. Study-level results: Two-week clone count variance significantly increased as total template count grew. About 1.3 clones differed between technical replicates, versus about 17 and 20 over time.

During the collection period, no donor immune events like infections were recorded. A word on this clone: The target antigen is unknown.

Libraries were prepared by immunoSEQ multiplex PCR; TCRdb keeps only in-frame clonotypes and omits some of them. The profile shows 90,000 or so clones, more than 70% of them singletons. The germline CDR1 and CDR2 sequences are SEHNR and FQNEAQ (reference sequence). The trim removed 3 bases at V and 7 bases at J, leaving 5 bases unmatched. This CDR3 contains 14 residues. This sequence joins TRBV7-9 and TRBJ2-1; TRBD2 matches at 8 bases. The sample taken for sequencing was blood. The clonotype comes from a person between 18 and 70 years old in good health. The CDR3 DNA sequence: TGTGCCAGCAGCTTCGGAGCGGGGGTAAATGAGCAGTTCTTC. Its translation is CASSFGAGVNEQFF.